These 9 T cell receptor beta chains came from one sample sequenced in a study of T cells in Graves' hyperthyroidism and ophthalmopathy. Amplified regions were TCR beta CDR3 sequences from RNA transcripts. HTBI primers were the set used in a first-round RT-PCR of the TCR CDR3. TCRdb fed the multiplex PCR reads into MiXCR, producing one record per CDR3 protein. The repertoire holds around 690,000 distinct CDR3 sequences, around a sixth seen once, with roughly a sixth in the top ten. The source material was blood. The receptors come from a man aged 45-65 years with Graves' hyperthyroidism.

This clonotype came up a few times. The chain links TRBV15 to TRBJ2-5; D ambiguous. The V and J ends lost 0 bases and 4 bases respectively, with 12 bases between them. There are 15 residues in the CDR3. Per the germline V gene, CDR1 is LNHNV and CDR2 is YYDKDF (reference sequence). The CDR3 nucleotides read TGTGCCACCAGCAGAGATAGGTGGGGTGTAGAGACCCAGTACTTC. Translating it yields CATSRDRWGVETQYF.

This clonotype was counted only a few times. The rearrangement joins TRBV5-1 to TRBJ2-1; 11 bases line up with TRBD2. This CDR3 has 19 amino acids. V dropped 5 bases and J dropped 2; count of bases not matched to a gene: 15. CDR1 is SGHRS and CDR2 is YFSETQ in the germline V gene. CDR3 nucleotide sequence: TGCGCCAGCAGTCGCATAGTTCTAGCGGGAGGTGGCACCTACAATGAGCAGTTCTTC. Protein sequence: CASSRIVLAGGGTYNEQFF.

There are many counts of this clonotype. This chain links TRBV2 with TRBJ1-4, with 10 bases identical to TRBD1. Germline-derived CDR1 and CDR2 are SNHLY and FYNNEI. V shed 2 bases and J 7 bases; nucleotides not matched to a gene: 4. This CDR3 comprises 15 residues. The CDR3, as DNA: TGTGCCAGCAGTGAATATCGGGACAGGGGTGAAAAACTGTTTTTT. This translates into CASSEYRDRGEKLFF.

This clonotype was observed a few times. J is TRBJ2-1 and V is TRBV10-3; TRBD2 agrees at 10 bases. This CDR3 contains 18 residues. Unmatched junction bases numbered 14, after V lost 2 bases and J lost 7 bases. CDR1 and CDR2 from the germline V gene are ENHRY and SYGVKD. DNA of the CDR3: TGTGCCATCAGTGAGAAACAAGAGGCTAGCGGGAGTAAAAATGAGCAGTTCTTC. It specifies CAISEKQEASGSKNEQFF.

This chain joins TRBV19 and TRBJ1-4, with D tentatively TRBD1 (5 bases). Trimming removed 4 bases from V and 10 bases from J, with 10 bases in between. The CDR3 totals 12 residues. Germline V CDR1 and CDR2: LNHDA, SQIVND (reference sequence). CDR3 amino acids: CASSNQGGKLFF. For the CDR3, the DNA is TGTGCCAGTAGTAACCAGGGCGGAAAACTGTTTTTT.

This clonotype has only a few counts. V is TRBV5-6 and J is TRBJ1-4; tentatively, D is TRBD1 (6 bases). CDR1 and CDR2 from the germline V gene are SGHDT and YYEEEE. V was cut by 0 bases and J by 7 bases, with 10 bases left in between. The CDR3 length is 14 residues. CDR3 protein: CASSLDRVTEKLFF. The CDR3 DNA reads TGTGCCAGCAGCTTGGACAGGGTAACTGAAAAACTGTTTTTT.

This clonotype appeared many times. The chain employs TRBV29-1 and TRBJ2-1; 7 nucleotides agree with TRBD1. With V trimmed by 5 bases and J by 7 bases, 5 bases remained unmatched. Germline-derived CDR1 and CDR2 are SQVTM and ANQGSEA. The CDR3 loop spans 12 amino acids. In nucleotides, the CDR3 is TGCAGCGTTCAGACAGGGCGGAATGAGCAGTTCTTC. The encoded protein is CSVQTGRNEQFF.

At least ten counts were recorded for this clonotype. The chain links TRBV12-3 or TRBV12-4 to TRBJ1-2; tentatively, D is TRBD1 (5 bases). This CDR3 spans 13 amino acids. Trimming took 5 bases from V and 3 from J, leaving 10 bases between them. The CDR3 coding sequence is TGTGCCAGCAGTATCGGGGACGACTATGGCTACACCTTC. Protein sequence: CASSIGDDYGYTF.

This clonotype was recorded a few times. This chain joins TRBV30 and TRBJ1-5; TRBD1 might be the D (6 bases). Looked up from germline, CDR1 is GTSNPN and CDR2 is SVGIG (reference sequence). This CDR3 comprises 13 residues. Trimming took off 1 base at V and 4 bases at J, with 8 bases between the two ends. The CDR3 here is CAWSGQANQPQHF. In DNA, the CDR3 is TGTGCCTGGAGTGGACAGGCAAATCAGCCCCAGCATTTT.